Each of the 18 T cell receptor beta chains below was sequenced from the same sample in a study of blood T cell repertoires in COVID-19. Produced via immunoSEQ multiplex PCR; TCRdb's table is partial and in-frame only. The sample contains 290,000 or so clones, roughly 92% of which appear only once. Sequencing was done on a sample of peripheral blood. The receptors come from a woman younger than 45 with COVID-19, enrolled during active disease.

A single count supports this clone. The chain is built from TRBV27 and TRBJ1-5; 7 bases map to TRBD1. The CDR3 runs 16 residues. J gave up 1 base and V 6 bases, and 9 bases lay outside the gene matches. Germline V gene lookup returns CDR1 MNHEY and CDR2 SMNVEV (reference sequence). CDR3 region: CASRPREGGSNQPQHF. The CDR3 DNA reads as TGTGCCAGCAGGCCCCGGGAAGGGGGCAGCAATCAGCCCCAGCATTTT.

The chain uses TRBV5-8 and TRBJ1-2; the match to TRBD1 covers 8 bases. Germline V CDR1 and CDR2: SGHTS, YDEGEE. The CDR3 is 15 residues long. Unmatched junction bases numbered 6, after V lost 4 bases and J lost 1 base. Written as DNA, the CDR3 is TGTGCCAGCAGCCCGGGGACAGGTTATAACTATGGCTACACCTTC. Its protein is CASSPGTGYNYGYTF.

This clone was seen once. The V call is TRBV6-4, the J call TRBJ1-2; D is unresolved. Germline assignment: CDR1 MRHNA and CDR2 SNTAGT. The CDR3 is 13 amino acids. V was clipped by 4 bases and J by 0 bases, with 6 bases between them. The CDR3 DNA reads TGTGCCAGCAGTGCTCAGGCTAACTATGGCTACACCTTC. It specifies CASSAQANYGYTF.

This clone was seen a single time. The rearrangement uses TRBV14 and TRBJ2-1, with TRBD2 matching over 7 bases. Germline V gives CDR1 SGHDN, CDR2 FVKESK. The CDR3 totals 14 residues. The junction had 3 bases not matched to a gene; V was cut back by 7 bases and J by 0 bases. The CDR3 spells CASTGGNSYNEQFF. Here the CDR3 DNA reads TGTGCCAGCACGGGGGGAAACTCCTACAATGAGCAGTTCTTC.

DNA for the CDR3: TGTGCCAGCAGCCAACTAGCGGGAGCAGATACGCAGTATTTT. Protein product: CASSQLAGADTQYF. This chain joins TRBV5-8 and TRBJ2-3, with TRBD2 matching 11 bases. CDR1 SGHTS and CDR2 YDEGEE come from the germline V gene. V dropped 4 bases and J dropped 4; count of bases not matched to a gene: 2. The CDR3 runs to 14 residues.

This CDR3 reads CASRSSGSYEQYF. Here the CDR3 DNA reads TGTGCCAGCAGGTCTAGCGGGAGTTACGAGCAGTACTTC. This chain joins TRBV2 and TRBJ2-7; 10 bases are a match to TRBD2. Trimming took 6 bases from V and 4 from J; bases not matched to a gene: 3. The germline CDR1 and CDR2 sequences are SNHLY and FYNNEI. The CDR3 runs to 13 residues.

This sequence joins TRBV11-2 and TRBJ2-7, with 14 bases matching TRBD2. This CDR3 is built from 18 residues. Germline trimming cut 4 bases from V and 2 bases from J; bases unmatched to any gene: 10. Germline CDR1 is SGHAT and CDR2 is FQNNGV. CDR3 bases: TGTGCCAGCAGCTCGGGACTAGCGGGAGAGACCACCCCCTACGAGCAGTACTTC. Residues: CASSSGLAGETTPYEQYF.

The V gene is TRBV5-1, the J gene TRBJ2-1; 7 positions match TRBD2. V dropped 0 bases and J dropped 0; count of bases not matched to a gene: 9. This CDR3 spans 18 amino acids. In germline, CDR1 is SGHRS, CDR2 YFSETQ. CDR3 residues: CASSLGPGGGISYNEQFF. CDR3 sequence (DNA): TGCGCCAGCAGCTTGGGGCCGGGGGGAGGGATCTCCTACAATGAGCAGTTCTTC.

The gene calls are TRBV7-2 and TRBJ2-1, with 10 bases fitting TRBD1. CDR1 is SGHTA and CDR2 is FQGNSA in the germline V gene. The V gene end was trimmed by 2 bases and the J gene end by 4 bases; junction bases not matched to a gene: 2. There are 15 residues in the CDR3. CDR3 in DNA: TGTGCCAGCAGCTTAAGGGGACAGGGGTACAATGAGCAGTTCTTC. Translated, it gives CASSLRGQGYNEQFF.

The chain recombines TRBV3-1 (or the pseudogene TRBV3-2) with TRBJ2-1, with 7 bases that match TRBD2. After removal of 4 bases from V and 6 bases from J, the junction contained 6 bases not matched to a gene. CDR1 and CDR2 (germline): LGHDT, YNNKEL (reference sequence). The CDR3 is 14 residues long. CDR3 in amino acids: CASSPRGVSNEQFF. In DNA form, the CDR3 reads TGTGCCAGCAGCCCCCGGGGGGTAAGCAATGAGCAGTTCTTC.

CDR3 sequence (DNA): TGTGCCAGCAGTGACCGTAGGGACACCAGCTACACCTTC. This sequence encodes CASSDRRDTSYTF. The V gene is TRBV2, the J gene TRBJ1-2; a weak D match, TRBD1 (6 bases). V gave up 3 bases and J gave up 9 bases, with 14 bases separating them. The CDR3 spans 13 residues. Germline-derived CDR1 and CDR2 are SNHLY and FYNNEI.

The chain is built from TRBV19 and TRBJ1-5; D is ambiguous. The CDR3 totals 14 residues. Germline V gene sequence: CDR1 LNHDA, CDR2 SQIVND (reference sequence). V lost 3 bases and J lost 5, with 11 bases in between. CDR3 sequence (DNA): TGTGCCAGTAGTATGGATAGGAGGGATCAGCCCCAGCATTTT. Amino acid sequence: CASSMDRRDQPQHF. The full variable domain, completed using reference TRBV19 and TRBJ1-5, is DGGITQSPKYLFRKEGQNVTLSCEQNLNHDAMYWYRQDPGQGLRLIYYSQIVNDFQKGDIAEGYSVSREKKESFPLTVTSAQKNPTAFYLCASSMDRRDQPQHFGDGTRLSIL.

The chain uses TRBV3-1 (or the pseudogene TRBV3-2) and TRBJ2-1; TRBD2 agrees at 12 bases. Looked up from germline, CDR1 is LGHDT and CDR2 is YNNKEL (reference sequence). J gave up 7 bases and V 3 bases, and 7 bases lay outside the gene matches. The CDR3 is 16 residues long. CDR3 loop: CASSHQTSGRRNEQFF. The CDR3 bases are TGTGCCAGCAGCCACCAGACTAGCGGGAGAAGAAATGAGCAGTTCTTC.

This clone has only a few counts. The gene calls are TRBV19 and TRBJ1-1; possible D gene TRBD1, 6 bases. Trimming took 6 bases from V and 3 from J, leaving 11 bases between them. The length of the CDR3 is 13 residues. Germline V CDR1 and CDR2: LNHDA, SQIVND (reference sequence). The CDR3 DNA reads TGTGCCAGTAGGCAGGGGTTAGACACTGAAGCTTTCTTT. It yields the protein CASRQGLDTEAFF.

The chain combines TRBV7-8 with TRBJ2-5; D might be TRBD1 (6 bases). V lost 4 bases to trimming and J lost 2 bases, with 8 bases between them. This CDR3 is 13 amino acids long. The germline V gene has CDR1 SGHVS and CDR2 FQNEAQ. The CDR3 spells CASSSQGQETQYF. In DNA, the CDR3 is TGTGCCAGCAGCTCACAGGGACAAGAGACCCAGTACTTC.

In DNA, the CDR3 is TGCGCCAGCAGCGAACAGGGGCGAGGGTTTCAGCCCCAGCATTTT. The encoded protein is CASSEQGRGFQPQHF. The gene calls are TRBV4-1 and TRBJ1-5; 7 positions match TRBD1. This CDR3 is built from 15 residues. Germline lookup yields CDR1 MGHRA and CDR2 YSYEKL. J gave up 6 bases and V 5 bases, and 10 bases lay outside the gene matches.

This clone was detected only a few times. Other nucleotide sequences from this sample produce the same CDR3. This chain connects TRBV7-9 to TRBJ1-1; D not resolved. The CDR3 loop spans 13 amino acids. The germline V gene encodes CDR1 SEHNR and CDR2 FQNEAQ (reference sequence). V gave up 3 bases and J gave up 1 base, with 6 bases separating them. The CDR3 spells CASSFSGNTEAFF. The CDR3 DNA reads TGTGCCAGCAGCTTTTCAGGGAACACTGAAGCTTTCTTT.

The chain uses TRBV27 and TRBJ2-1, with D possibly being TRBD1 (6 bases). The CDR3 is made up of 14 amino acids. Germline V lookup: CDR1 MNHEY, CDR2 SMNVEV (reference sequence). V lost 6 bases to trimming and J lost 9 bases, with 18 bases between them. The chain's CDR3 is CASRDTGSQGEQFF. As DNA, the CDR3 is TGTGCCAGCAGGGACACAGGGTCTCAGGGTGAGCAGTTCTTC.